This TCR beta chain is from a study of blood T cell repertoires in COVID-19. Study as a whole: Some COVID-19 samples were acute and others convalescent; all came from the United States, Italy and Spain. In each case, the material was cDNA or gDNA derived from T cells, B-cell-depleted T cells, or PBMCs.

Per the authors' pipeline: Reference gene primer amplification in the assay estimated nucleated cell counts. The table came from immunoSEQ multiplex PCR; TCRdb's copy has only in-frame clones and leaves some out. The V and J calls and clone size come from that table; D and trimming were worked out from the DNA. This sample yields about 88,000 clones, of which over 75% are seen a single time; roughly 3% belongs to the top ten. This clone was seen a single time. The J segment lost 1 base and the V segment lost 0 bases, leaving 7 bases of the junction unmatched. Germline V lookup: CDR1 SGDLS, CDR2 YYNGEE. The CDR3 is made up of 17 amino acids.

The sample comprised peripheral blood. This sequence joins TRBV9 and TRBJ1-3; 7 bases map to TRBD1. The sequence was collected from a woman at least 80 years old with acute or convalescent COVID-19. The CDR3 sequence is CASSVEPYRGSGNTIYF. The CDR3 DNA sequence: TGTGCCAGCAGCGTAGAACCATACAGGGGATCTGGAAACACCATATATTTT.